This T cell receptor (beta chain) was profiled in a study of blood T cell repertoires in COVID-19. Study-wide context: The study drew acute and convalescent COVID-19 samples from the United States, Italy and Spain. The analysed material was cDNA or gDNA that came from T cells, B-cell-depleted T cells, or PBMCs.

CDR1 and CDR2 from the germline V gene are MGHRA and YSYEKL. The CDR3 has 14 residues. Trimming cost V 3 bases and J 8 bases, with 13 bases left between them. Original analysis: Amplification with reference gene primers provided the estimates of nucleated cell counts. Assay: immunoSEQ multiplex PCR; the TCRdb copy retains only in-frame clones and omits some. V and J calls and clone size follow that table, whereas D and trimming were derived from the DNA. The repertoire holds about 120,000 clones, with roughly 90% as singletons. Sequenced sample: peripheral blood. The rearrangement joins TRBV4-1 to TRBJ2-2; TRBD1 is a possible D gene (6 bases). The TCR was taken from a man aged 50 or older with active COVID-19. The CDR3: CASSQIGGSGELFF. As DNA, the CDR3 is TGCGCCAGCAGCCAGATAGGGGGTTCGGGGGAGCTGTTTTTT.